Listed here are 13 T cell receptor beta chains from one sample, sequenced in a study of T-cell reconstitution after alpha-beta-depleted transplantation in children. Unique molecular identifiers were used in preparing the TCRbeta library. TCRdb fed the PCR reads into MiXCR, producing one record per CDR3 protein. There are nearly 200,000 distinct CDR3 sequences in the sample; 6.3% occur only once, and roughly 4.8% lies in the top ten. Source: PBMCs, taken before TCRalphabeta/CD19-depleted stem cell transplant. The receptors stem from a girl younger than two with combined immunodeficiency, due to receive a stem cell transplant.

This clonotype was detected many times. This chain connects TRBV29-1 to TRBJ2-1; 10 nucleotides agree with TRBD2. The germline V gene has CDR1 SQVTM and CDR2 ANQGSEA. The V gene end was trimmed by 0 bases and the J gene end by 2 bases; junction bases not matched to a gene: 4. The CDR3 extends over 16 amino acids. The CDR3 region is CSVEDSLAGAYNEQFF. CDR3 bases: TGCAGCGTTGAAGATAGCCTAGCGGGGGCCTACAATGAGCAGTTCTTC.

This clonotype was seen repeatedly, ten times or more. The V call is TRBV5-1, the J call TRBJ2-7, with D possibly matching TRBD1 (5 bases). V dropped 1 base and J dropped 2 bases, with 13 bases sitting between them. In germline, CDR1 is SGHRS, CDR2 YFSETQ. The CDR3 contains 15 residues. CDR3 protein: CASSLLAGIPYEQYF. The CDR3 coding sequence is TGCGCCAGCAGCTTGCTCGCAGGGATACCCTACGAGCAGTACTTC.

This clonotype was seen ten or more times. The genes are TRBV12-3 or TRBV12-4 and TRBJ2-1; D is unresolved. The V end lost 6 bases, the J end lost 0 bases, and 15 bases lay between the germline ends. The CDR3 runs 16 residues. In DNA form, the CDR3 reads TGTGCCAGCAGCTCTAAAGGGAAATCCTCCTACAATGAGCAGTTCTTC. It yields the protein CASSSKGKSSYNEQFF.

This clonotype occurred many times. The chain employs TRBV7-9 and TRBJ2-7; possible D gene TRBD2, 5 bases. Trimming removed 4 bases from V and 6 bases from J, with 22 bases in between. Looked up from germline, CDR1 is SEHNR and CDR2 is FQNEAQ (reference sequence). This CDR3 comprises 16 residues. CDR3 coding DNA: TGTGCCAGCAGCTCCCTTTCAGAGGGCCCCCTCGGCGAGCAGTACTTC. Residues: CASSSLSEGPLGEQYF.

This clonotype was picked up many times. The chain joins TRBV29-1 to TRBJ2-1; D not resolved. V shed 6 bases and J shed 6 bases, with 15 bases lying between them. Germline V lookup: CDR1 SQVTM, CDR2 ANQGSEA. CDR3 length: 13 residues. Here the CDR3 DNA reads TGCAGCGTGGCCGGGCCCCTAATCAATGAGCAGTTCTTC. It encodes CSVAGPLINEQFF.

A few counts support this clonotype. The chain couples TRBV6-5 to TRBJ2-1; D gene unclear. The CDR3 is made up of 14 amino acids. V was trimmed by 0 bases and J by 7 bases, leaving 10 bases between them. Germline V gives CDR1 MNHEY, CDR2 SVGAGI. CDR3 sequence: CASSYSATLNEQFF. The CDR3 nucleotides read TGTGCCAGCAGTTACTCGGCCACGTTGAATGAGCAGTTCTTC.

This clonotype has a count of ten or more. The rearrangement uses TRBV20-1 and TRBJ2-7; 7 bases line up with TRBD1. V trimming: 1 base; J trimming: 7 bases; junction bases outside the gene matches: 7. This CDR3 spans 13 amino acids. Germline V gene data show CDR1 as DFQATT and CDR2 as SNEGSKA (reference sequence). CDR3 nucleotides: TGCAGTGCTAGAGGGGACAGCCTATTAGAGCAGTACTTC. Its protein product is CSARGDSLLEQYF.

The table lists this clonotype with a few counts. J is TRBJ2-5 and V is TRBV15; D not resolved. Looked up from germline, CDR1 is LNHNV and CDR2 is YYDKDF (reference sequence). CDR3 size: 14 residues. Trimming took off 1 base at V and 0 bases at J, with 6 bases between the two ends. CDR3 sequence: CATSRVGDQETQYF. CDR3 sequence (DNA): TGTGCCACCAGCAGAGTAGGAGACCAAGAGACCCAGTACTTC.

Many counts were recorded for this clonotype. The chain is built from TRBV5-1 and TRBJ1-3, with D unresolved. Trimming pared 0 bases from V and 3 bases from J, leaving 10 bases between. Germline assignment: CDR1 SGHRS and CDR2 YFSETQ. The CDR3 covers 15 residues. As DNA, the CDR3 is TGCGCCAGCAGCTTGGGGACGGATTATGGAAACACCATATATTTT. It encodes CASSLGTDYGNTIYF.

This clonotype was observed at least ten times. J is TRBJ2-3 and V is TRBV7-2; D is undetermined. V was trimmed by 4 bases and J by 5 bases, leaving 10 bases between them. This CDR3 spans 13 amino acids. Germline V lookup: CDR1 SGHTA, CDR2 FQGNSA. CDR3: CASSYNGLDTQYF. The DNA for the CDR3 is TGTGCCAGCAGCTATAATGGATTAGATACGCAGTATTTT.

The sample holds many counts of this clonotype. The CDR3 region has the DNA TGTGCCAGCACCCTGGCCCGTGAGCAAGAGACCCAGTACTTC. It yields the protein CASTLAREQETQYF. The chain couples TRBV12-3 or TRBV12-4 to TRBJ2-5, with D hard to call. The length of the CDR3 is 14 residues. V was cut by 7 bases and J by 2 bases, with 14 bases left in between.

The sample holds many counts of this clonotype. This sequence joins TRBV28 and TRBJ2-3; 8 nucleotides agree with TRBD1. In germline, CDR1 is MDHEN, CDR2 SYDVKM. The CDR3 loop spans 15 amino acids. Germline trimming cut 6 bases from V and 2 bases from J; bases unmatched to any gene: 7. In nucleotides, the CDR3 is TGTGCCAGCAGCGGTCCGGACAGGGACACAGATACGCAGTATTTT. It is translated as CASSGPDRDTDTQYF.

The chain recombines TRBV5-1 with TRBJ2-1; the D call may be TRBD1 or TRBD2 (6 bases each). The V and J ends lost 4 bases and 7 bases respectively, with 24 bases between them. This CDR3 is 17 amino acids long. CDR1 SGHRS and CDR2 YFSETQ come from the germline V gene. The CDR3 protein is CASSRQAFGGNWNEQFF. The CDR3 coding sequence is TGCGCCAGCAGCCGACAGGCGTTTGGGGGGAATTGGAATGAGCAGTTCTTC.